This T cell receptor (beta chain) was identified during a study of blood T cells in healthy people across ages. Germline values: CDR1 DFQATT, CDR2 SNEGSKA (reference sequence). The CDR3 runs to 14 residues. V was trimmed by 0 bases and J by 6 bases, leaving 14 bases between them. It was around 10 milliliters of peripheral blood that were drawn from each donor. Findings and caveats of the study: Older individuals had lower TCR beta diversity per million T cells (the decline was roughly linear).

For the second PCR, which ran for about 7 to 12 cycles, a sample-barcoded 5' primer and a J-beta primer mix were used. TCRdb redid the calling of the 5' RACE reads with MiXCR, one entry per CDR3 protein. Here the sample spans under 800,000 distinct CDR3 sequences, approximately 43% being singletons. This clonotype showed up just a few times. Its antigen remains unidentified. The J gene is TRBJ1-2, the V gene TRBV20-1, with D tentatively TRBD1 (5 bases). This receptor was obtained from a woman aged 60-75 years in good health. Input material: blood. CDR3 region: CSARDRGGRNGYTF. The CDR3 bases are TGCAGTGCTAGAGATCGTGGGGGGAGGAATGGCTACACCTTC.